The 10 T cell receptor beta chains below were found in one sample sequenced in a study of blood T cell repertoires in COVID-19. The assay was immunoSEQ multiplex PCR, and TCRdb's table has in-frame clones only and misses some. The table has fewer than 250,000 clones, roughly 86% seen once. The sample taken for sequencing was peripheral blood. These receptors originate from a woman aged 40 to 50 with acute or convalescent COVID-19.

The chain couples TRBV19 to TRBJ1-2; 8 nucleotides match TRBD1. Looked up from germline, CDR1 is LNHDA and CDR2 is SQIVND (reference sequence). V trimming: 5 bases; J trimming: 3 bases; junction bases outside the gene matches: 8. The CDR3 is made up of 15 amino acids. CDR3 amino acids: CASSDRGAGYYGYTF. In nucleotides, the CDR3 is TGTGCCAGTAGTGACAGGGGCGCGGGATACTATGGCTACACCTTC.

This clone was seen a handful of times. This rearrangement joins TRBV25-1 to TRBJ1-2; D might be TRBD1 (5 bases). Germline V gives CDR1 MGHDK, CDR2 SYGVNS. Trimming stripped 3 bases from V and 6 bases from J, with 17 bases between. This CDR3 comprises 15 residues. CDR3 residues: CASSDTWRGANGYTF. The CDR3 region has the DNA TGTGCCAGCAGTGATACGTGGAGGGGCGCTAATGGCTACACCTTC.

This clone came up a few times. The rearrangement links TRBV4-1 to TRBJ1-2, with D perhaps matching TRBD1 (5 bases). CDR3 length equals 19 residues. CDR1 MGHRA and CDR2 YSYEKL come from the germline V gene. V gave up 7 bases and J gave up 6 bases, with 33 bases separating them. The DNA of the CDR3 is TGCGCCAGCACAAACCTTATTGGTGGCCCCACTACAGGAAAGGATGGCTACACCTTC. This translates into CASTNLIGGPTTGKDGYTF.

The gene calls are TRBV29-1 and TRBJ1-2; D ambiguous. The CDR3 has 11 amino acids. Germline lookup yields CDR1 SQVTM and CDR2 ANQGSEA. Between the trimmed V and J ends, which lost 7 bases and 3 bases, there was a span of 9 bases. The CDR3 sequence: CSASEDYGYTF. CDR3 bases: TGCAGCGCCAGCGAGGACTATGGCTACACCTTC.

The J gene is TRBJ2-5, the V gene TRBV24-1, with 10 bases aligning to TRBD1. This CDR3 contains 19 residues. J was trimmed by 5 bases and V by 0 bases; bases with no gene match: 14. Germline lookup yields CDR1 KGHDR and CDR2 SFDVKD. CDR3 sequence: CATSDLKGQGLGTSETQYF. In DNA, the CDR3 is TGTGCCACCAGTGATTTGAAGGGACAGGGGCTTGGTACCAGTGAGACCCAGTACTTC.

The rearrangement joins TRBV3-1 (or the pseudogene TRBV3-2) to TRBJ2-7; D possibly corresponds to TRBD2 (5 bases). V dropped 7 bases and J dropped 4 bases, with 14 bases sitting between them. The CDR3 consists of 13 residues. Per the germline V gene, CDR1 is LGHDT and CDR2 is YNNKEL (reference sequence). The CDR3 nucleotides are TGTGCCAGCACCTCAGGACTCCTTTACGAGCAGTACTTC. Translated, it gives CASTSGLLYEQYF.

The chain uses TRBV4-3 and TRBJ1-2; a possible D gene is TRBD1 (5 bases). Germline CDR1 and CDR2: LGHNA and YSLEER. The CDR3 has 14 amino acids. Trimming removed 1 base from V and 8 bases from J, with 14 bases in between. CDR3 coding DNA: TGCGCCAGCAGCCAAGGCCTAGGGGATGTCGGCTACACCTTC. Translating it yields CASSQGLGDVGYTF.

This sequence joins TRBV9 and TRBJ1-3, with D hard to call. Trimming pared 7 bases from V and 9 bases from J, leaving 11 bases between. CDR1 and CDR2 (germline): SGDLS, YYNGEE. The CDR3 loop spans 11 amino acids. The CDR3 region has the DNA TGTGCCAGCTCCAGCGGGGTCACCATATATTTT. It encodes CASSSGVTIYF. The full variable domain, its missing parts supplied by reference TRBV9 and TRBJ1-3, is DSGVTQTPKHLITATGQRVTLRCSPRSGDLSVYWYQQSLDQGLQFLIQYYNGEERAKGNILERFSAQQFPDLHSELNLSSLELGDSALYFCASSSGVTIYFGEGSWLTVV.

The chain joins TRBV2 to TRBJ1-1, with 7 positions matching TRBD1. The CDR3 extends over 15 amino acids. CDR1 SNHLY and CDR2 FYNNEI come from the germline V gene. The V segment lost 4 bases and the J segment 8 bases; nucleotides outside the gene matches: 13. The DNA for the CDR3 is TGTGCCAGCAGTGTGTTAAGGACAGGCGGCCGGGAAGCTTTCTTT. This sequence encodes CASSVLRTGGREAFF. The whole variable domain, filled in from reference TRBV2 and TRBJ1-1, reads EPEVTQTPSHQVTQMGQEVILRCVPISNHLYFYWYRQILGQKVEFLVSFYNNEISEKSEIFDDQFSVERPDGSNFTLKIRSTKLEDSAMYFCASSVLRTGGREAFFGQGTRLTVV.

The CDR3 DNA follows: TGCGCCAGCAGGATGGGTAGAGGCCACCAAGAGACCCAGTACTTC. It yields the protein CASRMGRGHQETQYF. The rearrangement joins TRBV10-1 to TRBJ2-5; unclear D gene. The CDR3 length is 15 residues. Trimming stripped 6 bases from V and 0 bases from J, with 14 bases between. Germline V gives CDR1 WNHNN, CDR2 SYGVQD (reference sequence).